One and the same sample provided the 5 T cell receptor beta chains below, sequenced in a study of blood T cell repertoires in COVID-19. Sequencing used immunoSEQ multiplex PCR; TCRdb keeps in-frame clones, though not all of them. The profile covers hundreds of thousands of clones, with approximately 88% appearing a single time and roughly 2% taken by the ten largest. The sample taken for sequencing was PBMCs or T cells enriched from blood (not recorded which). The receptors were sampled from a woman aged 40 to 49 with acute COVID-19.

As DNA, the CDR3 is TGTGCCACCAGCAGAGGAACCGGACAGGGGGGCGAGCAGTACTTC. The encoded protein is CATSRGTGQGGEQYF. The genes are TRBV15 and TRBJ2-7; 10 nucleotides align to TRBD1. V trimming: 1 base; J trimming: 6 bases; junction bases outside the gene matches: 6. This CDR3 comprises 15 residues. CDR1 is LNHNV, CDR2 YYDKDF, per germline (reference sequence).

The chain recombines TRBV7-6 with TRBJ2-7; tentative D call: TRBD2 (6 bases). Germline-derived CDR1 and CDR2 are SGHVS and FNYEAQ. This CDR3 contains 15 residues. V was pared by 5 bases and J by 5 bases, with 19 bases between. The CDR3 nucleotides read TGTGCCAGCAGCCAACCGGGAGCCCCCGGCGACGAGCAGTACTTC. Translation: CASSQPGAPGDEQYF.

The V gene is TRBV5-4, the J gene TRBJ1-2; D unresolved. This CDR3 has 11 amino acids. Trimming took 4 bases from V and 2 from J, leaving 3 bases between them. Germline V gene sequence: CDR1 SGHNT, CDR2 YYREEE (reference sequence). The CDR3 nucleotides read TGTGCCAGCAGCGCGAACTATGGCTACACCTTC. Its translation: CASSANYGYTF. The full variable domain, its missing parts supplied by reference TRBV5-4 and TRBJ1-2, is ETGVTQSPTHLIKTRGQQVTLRCSSQSGHNTVSWYQQALGQGPQFIFQYYREEENGRGNFPPRFSGLQFPNYSSELNVNALELDDSALYLCASSANYGYTFGSGTRLTVV.

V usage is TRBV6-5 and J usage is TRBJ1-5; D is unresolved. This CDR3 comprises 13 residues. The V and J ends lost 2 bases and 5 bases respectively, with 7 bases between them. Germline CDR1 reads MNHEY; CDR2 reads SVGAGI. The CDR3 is CASSYLGDQPQHF. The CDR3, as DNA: TGTGCCAGCAGTTACCTCGGGGATCAGCCCCAGCATTTT.

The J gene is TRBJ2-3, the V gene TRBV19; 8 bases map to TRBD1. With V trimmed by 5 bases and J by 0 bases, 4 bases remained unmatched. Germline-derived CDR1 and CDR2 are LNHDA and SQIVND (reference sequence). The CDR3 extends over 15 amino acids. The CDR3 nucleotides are TGTGCCAGTAGTGGACAGGGTCCTAGCACAGATACGCAGTATTTT. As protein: CASSGQGPSTDTQYF.